These 29 T cell receptor beta chains originate from one sample sequenced in a study of cytotoxic CD8 clonotypes in ibrutinib-treated CLL. Only in-frame clones appear in the TCRdb table, and some are missing; sequencing was by immunoSEQ multiplex PCR. The repertoire holds around 150,000 clones, with roughly 77% as singletons. The input for sequencing was PBMCs, taken after 12 months of ibrutinib treatment. All receptors come from a human donor with chronic lymphocytic leukemia.

The genes are TRBV6-6 and TRBJ2-7; D is unclear. Germline loops: CDR1 MNHNY, CDR2 SVGAGI (reference sequence). V was pared by 2 bases and J by 3 bases, with 2 bases between. The CDR3 is 11 amino acids. As DNA, the CDR3 is TGTGCCAGCAGTTACCTCTACGAGCAGTACTTC. Its translation is CASSYLYEQYF.

V usage is TRBV28 and J usage is TRBJ2-7; 8 bases align to TRBD2. The CDR3 is 14 amino acids. Germline values: CDR1 MDHEN, CDR2 SYDVKM. With 5 bases clipped from V and 4 bases from J, the junction kept 7 bases outside the gene matches. CDR3 DNA sequence: TGTGCCAGCAGTCGGGGGGGGATGGTTTACGAGCAGTACTTC. It encodes CASSRGGMVYEQYF.

This rearrangement joins TRBV19 to TRBJ2-3; no clear D. This CDR3 spans 11 amino acids. Germline V gives CDR1 LNHDA, CDR2 SQIVND (reference sequence). The germline V and J ends were trimmed by 4 bases and 15 bases, with 14 bases remaining between them. The chain's CDR3 is CASSTPSTEYF. As DNA, the CDR3 is TGTGCCAGTAGTACCCCGTCGACGGAATATTTT.

The sample holds one count of this clone. The V and J genes are TRBV5-1 and TRBJ2-7; maybe TRBD1 (6 bases). This CDR3 has 14 residues. Trimming removed 4 bases from V and 0 bases from J, with 11 bases in between. The germline V gene has CDR1 SGHRS and CDR2 YFSETQ. As DNA, the CDR3 is TGCGCCAGCAGCCGACAGGCGAGCTCCTACGAGCAGTACTTC. Amino acids: CASSRQASSYEQYF.

The chain recombines TRBV5-1 with TRBJ1-1; D is unclear. The CDR3 is made up of 13 amino acids. The germline gives CDR1 SGHRS, CDR2 YFSETQ. Trimming took off 1 base at V and 2 bases at J, with 6 bases between the two ends. This chain's CDR3 is CASSLSDNTEAFF. CDR3 DNA: TGCGCCAGCAGCTTGTCAGATAACACTGAAGCTTTCTTT.

This chain links TRBV4-2 with TRBJ1-5; no clear D. This CDR3 comprises 15 residues. Germline V gene lookup returns CDR1 LGHNA and CDR2 YNFKEQ. Trimming took 0 bases from V and 11 from J, leaving 17 bases between them. The CDR3 loop reads CASSQDRRSGSAQHF. The CDR3 DNA reads as TGTGCCAGCAGCCAAGATAGACGGTCTGGCTCGGCCCAGCATTTT.

This clone has just a few counts. This sequence joins TRBV7-9 and TRBJ1-1; possibly TRBD1 for D (5 bases). The CDR3 contains 15 residues. The ends were cut back, 3 bases at V and 5 bases at J, with 16 bases in the middle. Germline CDR1 is SEHNR and CDR2 is FQNEAQ (reference sequence). For the CDR3, the DNA is TGTGCCAGCAGCTTTCAGGGTAGGGCCCTAACTGAAGCTTTCTTT. It codes for CASSFQGRALTEAFF.

The V and J genes are TRBV7-2 and TRBJ1-6; D call uncertain. V was pared by 6 bases and J by 10 bases, with 25 bases between. Germline CDR1 is SGHTA and CDR2 is FQGNSA. The CDR3 is 17 amino acids. The chain's CDR3 is CASSAVLSEGVGSPLHF. The DNA of the CDR3 is TGTGCCAGCAGTGCGGTTCTCTCAGAGGGAGTAGGCTCACCCCTCCACTTT.

A remark on this clone: At one boundary the junction diverges from the germline segment, which might be a read error. This chain uses TRBV28 with TRBJ1-1; no reliable D call. Germline loops: CDR1 MDHEN, CDR2 SYDVKM. The CDR3 covers 11 residues. CDR3 amino acids: CASSLEWQVDF. CDR3 sequence (DNA): TGTGCCAGCAGTTTAGAGTGGCAGGTCGATTTT.

The J gene is TRBJ2-2, the V gene TRBV6-5, with no clear D. CDR1 MNHEY and CDR2 SVGAGI come from the germline V gene. Trimming left V 5 bases short and J 5 bases short, with 3 bases between. The CDR3 has 11 residues. The CDR3 bases are TGTGCCAGCAGTAGAACCGGGGAGCTGTTTTTT. It codes for CASSRTGELFF.

The chain carries TRBV6-1 and TRBJ2-2; 9 nucleotides align to TRBD2. Germline V gene sequence: CDR1 MNHNS, CDR2 SASEGT. This CDR3 contains 16 residues. Germline trimming cut 2 bases from V and 4 bases from J; bases unmatched to any gene: 5. In DNA form, the CDR3 reads TGTGCCAGCAGTGAAACACGGCGGGAGGGCACCGGGGAGCTGTTTTTT. It encodes CASSETRREGTGELFF.

The rearrangement links TRBV5-1 to TRBJ2-5; 9 bases fit TRBD2. CDR1 SGHRS and CDR2 YFSETQ come from the germline V gene. This CDR3 has 16 amino acids. The V segment lost 1 base and the J segment 5 bases; nucleotides outside the gene matches: 9. For the CDR3, the DNA is TGCGCCAGCAGCTTGTGGGGTAGCGGGGGTCCGGAGACCCAGTACTTC. Its protein is CASSLWGSGGPETQYF.

The chain recombines TRBV6-1 with TRBJ1-4, with a tentative D call TRBD1 (6 bases). The CDR3 is 14 residues long. Trimming removed 5 bases from V and 10 bases from J, with 17 bases in between. CDR1 MNHNS and CDR2 SASEGT come from the germline V gene. The CDR3 nucleotides are TGTGCCAGCAGTCGGCAGGGGACCCCCGGAAAACTGTTTTTT. This sequence encodes CASSRQGTPGKLFF.

This clone was detected once. The chain is built from TRBV5-6 and TRBJ2-1; 9 positions agree with TRBD2. Looked up from germline, CDR1 is SGHDT and CDR2 is YYEEEE. With V trimmed by 4 bases and J by 7 bases, 12 bases remained unmatched. CDR3 length: 16 amino acids. The CDR3 nucleotides are TGTGCCAGCAGCCCGGGGGGTAGCGGGGGTTGGAATGAGCAGTTCTTC. It translates to CASSPGGSGGWNEQFF.

The chain couples TRBV11-2 to TRBJ1-2; D is possibly TRBD1 (5 bases). V lost 5 bases, J lost 6 bases, and 10 bases lay in between. This CDR3 has 12 residues. The germline V gene encodes CDR1 SGHAT and CDR2 FQNNGV. The CDR3 nucleotides are TGTGCCAGCAGCAGGCAGGGTAATGGCTACACCTTC. It specifies CASSRQGNGYTF.

V and J are TRBV5-1 and TRBJ2-3; D might be TRBD1 (5 bases). Per the germline V gene, CDR1 is SGHRS and CDR2 is YFSETQ. Trimming removed 1 base at V and 0 bases at J, with 6 bases between. There are 14 residues in the CDR3. The CDR3 spells CASSLRGSTDTQYF. The CDR3 DNA follows: TGCGCCAGCAGCTTGAGGGGTAGCACAGATACGCAGTATTTT.

The chain links TRBV7-9 to TRBJ2-5, with D unresolved. V was pared by 4 bases and J by 3 bases, with 3 bases between. This CDR3 has 11 residues. The germline V gene encodes CDR1 SEHNR and CDR2 FQNEAQ (reference sequence). In DNA, the CDR3 is TGTGCCAGCAGCTATGAAGAGACCCAGTACTTC. Its translation is CASSYEETQYF. Complete variable domain (other parts from reference TRBV7-9 and TRBJ2-5): DTGVSQNPRHKITKRGQNVTFRCDPISEHNRLYWYRQTLGQGPEFLTYFQNEAQLEKSRLLSDRFSAERPKGSFSTLEIQRTEQGDSAMYLCASSYEETQYFGPGTRLLVL.

This chain joins TRBV15 and TRBJ2-7; 7 nucleotides match TRBD2. This CDR3 has 16 residues. Trimming removed 1 base from V and 3 bases from J; junction bases left unmatched: 9. Germline CDR1 reads LNHNV; CDR2 reads YYDKDF (reference sequence). The CDR3: CATSRGGGRGSYEQYF. The CDR3 DNA sequence: TGTGCCACCAGCAGAGGAGGCGGGAGAGGTAGCTACGAGCAGTACTTC.

The CDR3 sequence: CASSFRLEETQYF. The CDR3 DNA reads as TGTGCCAGCAGTTTTAGGCTAGAAGAGACCCAGTACTTC. V usage is TRBV27 and J usage is TRBJ2-5; D uncertain. Trimming took off 3 bases at V and 3 bases at J, with 8 bases between the two ends. The germline CDR1 and CDR2 sequences are MNHEY and SMNVEV (reference sequence). This CDR3 region has 13 residues.

This clone was counted a few times. V and J are TRBV18 and TRBJ1-4, with TRBD1 as a possible D gene (6 bases). Between the trimmed V and J ends, which lost 3 bases and 8 bases, there was a span of 19 bases. Germline CDR1 KGHSH, CDR2 LQKENI. The CDR3 covers 16 residues. CDR3 coding DNA: TGTGCCAGCTCACCTTTCTCAGGACAGCCTCCCGAAAAACTGTTTTTT. This gives the protein CASSPFSGQPPEKLFF.

This chain connects TRBV7-2 to TRBJ1-3; D not resolved. The CDR3 is 15 amino acids. From germline, CDR1 is SGHTA and CDR2 FQGNSA. Trimming pared 6 bases from V and 0 bases from J, leaving 12 bases between. Written as DNA, the CDR3 is TGTGCCAGCAGTCCAGGACTGGGCTCTGGAAACACCATATATTTT. Translating gives CASSPGLGSGNTIYF.

The chain joins TRBV5-6 to TRBJ1-1; 7 positions agree with TRBD1. This CDR3 is built from 18 residues. V dropped 1 base and J dropped 3; count of bases not matched to a gene: 15. The V gene's germline CDR1 is SGHDT and CDR2 YYEEEE. CDR3 region: CASSLFVGVAGGYTEAFF. The CDR3 DNA reads TGTGCCAGCAGCTTGTTCGTGGGTGTGGCAGGGGGGTACACTGAAGCTTTCTTT.

This rearrangement joins TRBV2 to TRBJ2-7; D gene ambiguous. In germline, CDR1 is SNHLY, CDR2 FYNNEI. The CDR3 runs to 13 residues. V lost 1 base and J 2 bases, leaving 6 bases between the germline ends. The CDR3 nucleotides are TGTGCCAGCAGTGAAGGTCGTCCCTACGAGCAGTACTTC. Amino acid sequence: CASSEGRPYEQYF.

The chain uses TRBV6-1 and TRBJ2-3; 7 nucleotides align to TRBD2. Germline V gene sequence: CDR1 MNHNS, CDR2 SASEGT. Germline trimming cut 2 bases from V and 0 bases from J; bases unmatched to any gene: 2. The CDR3 is 15 residues long. CDR3 loop: CASSELAVSTDTQYF. The CDR3 DNA reads as TGTGCCAGCAGTGAACTAGCGGTGAGCACAGATACGCAGTATTTT.

The chain carries TRBV28 and TRBJ2-7, with TRBD2 identical over 7 bases. The CDR3 extends over 15 amino acids. With V trimmed by 6 bases and J by 2 bases, 10 bases remained unmatched. Germline CDR1 is MDHEN and CDR2 is SYDVKM. This chain's CDR3 is CASSSGGDGAYEQYF. DNA of the CDR3: TGTGCCAGCAGCTCGGGGGGAGATGGAGCCTACGAGCAGTACTTC. Drawing the rest from reference TRBV28 and TRBJ2-7, the complete variable domain is DVKVTQSSRYLVKRTGEKVFLECVQDMDHENMFWYRQDPGLGLRLIYFSYDVKMKEKGDIPEGYSVSREKKERFSLILESASTNQTSMYLCASSSGGDGAYEQYFGPGTRLTVT.

This chain links TRBV19 with TRBJ1-5; 9 bases are shared with TRBD1. With V trimmed by 6 bases and J by 1 base, 4 bases remained unmatched. Germline CDR1 reads LNHDA; CDR2 reads SQIVND (reference sequence). The length of the CDR3 is 15 residues. DNA of the CDR3: TGTGCCAGTAGACCCGACAGGGGGAGCAATCAGCCCCAGCATTTT. Protein sequence: CASRPDRGSNQPQHF.

The genes are TRBV28 and TRBJ2-7, with D maybe TRBD1 (5 bases). V lost 3 bases to trimming and J lost 5 bases, with 11 bases between them. The CDR3 runs to 13 residues. Germline CDR1 reads MDHEN; CDR2 reads SYDVKM. This CDR3 reads CASSLRRVNEQYF. In DNA, the CDR3 is TGTGCCAGCAGTTTGCGCAGGGTAAACGAGCAGTACTTC.

The J gene is TRBJ2-1, the V gene TRBV4-2; D ambiguous. Germline V CDR1 and CDR2: LGHNA, YNFKEQ. Trimming stripped 0 bases from V and 0 bases from J, with 9 bases between. There are 16 residues in the CDR3. The CDR3 coding sequence is TGTGCCAGCAGCCAAGATCTCGTGACCTCCTACAATGAGCAGTTCTTC. Protein product: CASSQDLVTSYNEQFF.

The V gene is TRBV4-3, the J gene TRBJ2-1; 11 nucleotides agree with TRBD2. The length of the CDR3 is 15 residues. CDR1 is LGHNA and CDR2 is YSLEER in the germline V gene. V was clipped by 1 base and J by 6 bases; unmatched bases: 2. Here the CDR3 reads CASSQGLAGPNEQFF. Here the CDR3 DNA reads TGCGCCAGCAGCCAAGGACTAGCGGGGCCCAATGAGCAGTTCTTC.